The clone carrying this T cell receptor (beta chain) was recorded a few times. The data derive from a study of Graves' ophthalmopathy and Graves' hyperthyroidism. The ends were cut back, 3 bases at V and 3 bases at J, with 6 bases in the middle. The CDR3 has 13 residues. RNA transcripts yielded amplified TCR beta CDR3 regions. After a first-round RT-PCR with HTBI primers, a second-round multiplex PCR was run. TCRdb re-derived calls from the multiplex PCR reads in MiXCR, one entry per CDR3 protein. There are fewer than 350,000 distinct CDR3 sequences in the sample; roughly a sixth occur only once, and roughly an eighth lies in the top ten.

The sequencing sample was made of peripheral blood. The TCR comes from an adult man with Graves' ophthalmopathy. The chain has TRBV12-3 or TRBV12-4 and TRBJ1-5, with unresolved D. The CDR3 protein is CASSLTFNQPQHF. The CDR3 DNA is TGTGCCAGCAGTTTGACTTTCAATCAGCCCCAGCATTTT.